Following are 21 T cell receptor beta chains from one sample sequenced in a study of shared clonotypes between healthy human individuals. Positively selected for CCR7, the CD45RO-negative cells used as naive CD8 cells excluded terminally differentiated effector memory CD45RA+ cells. TCRdb's copy holds only in-frame clones and misses some; the assay was immunoSEQ multiplex PCR. Altogether hundreds of thousands of clones are present, 96% being singletons, with the ten largest covering less than 0.12%. Input material: naive CD8+ T cells sorted from blood. Receptor source: a woman younger than 45 in good health.

The sample holds one count of this clone. This sequence joins TRBV28 and TRBJ1-1; D perhaps matches TRBD1 (6 bases). V gave up 9 bases and J gave up 6 bases, with 26 bases separating them. The length of the CDR3 is 16 residues. In germline, CDR1 is MDHEN, CDR2 SYDVKM. In DNA form, the CDR3 reads TGTGCCAGTCTAAAGCCCCGCCATACAGGGCTCCCTGAAGCTTTCTTT. Its protein product is CASLKPRHTGLPEAFF.

The chain is built from TRBV28 and TRBJ2-1; D unresolved. V was trimmed by 7 bases and J by 0 bases, leaving 7 bases between them. The germline CDR1 and CDR2 sequences are MDHEN and SYDVKM. CDR3 size: 13 residues. CDR3 DNA: TGTGCCAGCAATGATGACTCCTACAATGAGCAGTTCTTC. It is translated as CASNDDSYNEQFF.

The CDR3 region is CASSLDRTNEQFF. CDR3 nucleotides: TGTGCCAGCAGCCTGGACAGGACCAATGAGCAGTTCTTC. The rearrangement uses TRBV5-4 and TRBJ2-1; the match to TRBD1 covers 7 bases. J gave up 6 bases and V 4 bases, and 4 bases lay outside the gene matches. CDR1 SGHNT and CDR2 YYREEE come from the germline V gene (reference sequence). CDR3 length: 13 amino acids. Full variable domain (rest looked up from reference TRBV5-4 and TRBJ2-1): ETGVTQSPTHLIKTRGQQVTLRCSSQSGHNTVSWYQQALGQGPQFIFQYYREEENGRGNFPPRFSGLQFPNYSSELNVNALELDDSALYLCASSLDRTNEQFFGPGTRLTVL.

The chain carries TRBV27 and TRBJ2-7; 9 bases fit TRBD1. The germline CDR1 and CDR2 sequences are MNHEY and SMNVEV (reference sequence). With V trimmed by 8 bases and J by 2 bases, 19 bases remained unmatched. There are 18 residues in the CDR3. The CDR3 bases are TGTGCCAGCGCCCCCGGGACAGGGATGGTTTTTAGGACCTACGAGCAGTACTTC. As protein: CASAPGTGMVFRTYEQYF.

The CDR3 DNA follows: TGTGCCAGCAGGCCAGTTGGCAGTTATACGCAGTATTTT. Protein: CASRPVGSYTQYF. The gene calls are TRBV2 and TRBJ2-3; D is undetermined. Germline-derived CDR1 and CDR2 are SNHLY and FYNNEI. V was shortened by 6 bases and J by 7 bases, with 14 bases between the two germline ends. The CDR3 runs 13 residues.

The CDR3 here is CASSVLAGGDEQFF. CDR3 nucleotides: TGTGCCAGCAGTGTTCTAGCGGGCGGGGATGAGCAGTTCTTC. The chain has TRBV27 and TRBJ2-1, with 8 positions matching TRBD2. Trimming at V came to 5 bases and at J to 8 bases, leaving 8 bases not matched to a gene. The V gene's germline CDR1 is MNHEY and CDR2 SMNVEV (reference sequence). The CDR3 has 14 residues.

The V call is TRBV7-9, the J call TRBJ2-1; TRBD2 matches at 10 bases. The CDR3 consists of 15 residues. V shed 0 bases, J shed 8 bases, and the junction held 4 bases outside the gene matches. Germline V gives CDR1 SEHNR, CDR2 FQNEAQ (reference sequence). The CDR3 bases are TGTGCCAGCAGCTTAGCTAGCGGGAGGAGGCATGAGCAGTTCTTC. It is translated as CASSLASGRRHEQFF.

This clone was observed a single time. The chain is built from TRBV4-1 and TRBJ2-7; 10 bases align to TRBD1. V lost 0 bases, J lost 7 bases, and 6 bases stayed unmatched. The CDR3 sequence is 15 residues long. Germline V gene lookup returns CDR1 MGHRA and CDR2 YSYEKL. The CDR3 loop is CASSQDGTGVREQYF. CDR3 DNA: TGCGCCAGCAGCCAAGACGGGACAGGGGTAAGAGAGCAGTACTTC.

This sequence joins TRBV27 and TRBJ1-1; no clear D. Between the trimmed V and J ends, which lost 5 bases and 0 bases, there was a span of 16 bases. The germline V gene has CDR1 MNHEY and CDR2 SMNVEV (reference sequence). The CDR3 loop spans 16 amino acids. The CDR3 here is CASSPPVGSLNTEAFF. The DNA for the CDR3 is TGTGCCAGCAGTCCTCCAGTTGGCAGCTTGAACACTGAAGCTTTCTTT.

V and J are TRBV19 and TRBJ1-1; tentatively, D is TRBD1 (6 bases). CDR3 size: 16 residues. Germline CDR1 LNHDA, CDR2 SQIVND (reference sequence). Trimming left V 3 bases short and J 5 bases short, with 19 bases between. The CDR3 DNA reads as TGTGCCAGTAGTATGGTTGGGGGGCGCGTTGGAACTGAAGCTTTCTTT. Translated, it gives CASSMVGGRVGTEAFF.

The CDR3 is CASASEYRTAEAFF. DNA of the CDR3: TGTGCCAGCGCAAGCGAGTATAGGACGGCTGAAGCTTTCTTT. The chain combines TRBV2 with TRBJ1-1; D is ambiguous. The CDR3 is 14 residues long. The germline CDR1 and CDR2 sequences are SNHLY and FYNNEI. Trimming took off 8 bases at V and 6 bases at J, with 19 bases between the two ends. Full variable domain (rest looked up from reference TRBV2 and TRBJ1-1): EPEVTQTPSHQVTQMGQEVILRCVPISNHLYFYWYRQILGQKVEFLVSFYNNEISEKSEIFDDQFSVERPDGSNFTLKIRSTKLEDSAMYFCASASEYRTAEAFFGQGTRLTVV.

Points on this clone: This sample also contains other DNA sequences that code for the same CDR3. The chain links TRBV27 to TRBJ2-7, with TRBD1 identical over 7 bases. J was trimmed by 1 base and V by 4 bases; bases with no gene match: 1. The CDR3 length is 13 residues. From germline, CDR1 is MNHEY and CDR2 SMNVEV (reference sequence). CDR3 loop: CASSWGQSYEQYF. The CDR3 coding sequence is TGTGCCAGCAGTTGGGGACAGTCCTACGAGCAGTACTTC.

The CDR3 loop is CASKFRYSYEQYF. The CDR3 DNA reads TGTGCCAGCAAGTTTCGGTACTCCTACGAGCAGTACTTC. The chain links TRBV28 to TRBJ2-7; D gene unclear. Germline CDR1 MDHEN, CDR2 SYDVKM. The CDR3 runs to 13 residues. V gave up 7 bases and J gave up 0 bases, with 10 bases separating them.

The V and J genes are TRBV28 and TRBJ2-3, with D perhaps matching TRBD2 (6 bases). The CDR3 is 16 amino acids. Germline V gene data show CDR1 as MDHEN and CDR2 as SYDVKM. Between the trimmed V and J ends, which lost 5 bases and 0 bases, there was a span of 15 bases. CDR3 amino acids: CASSHTTGTSTDTQYF. DNA of the CDR3: TGTGCCAGCAGTCATACCACCGGGACTAGCACAGATACGCAGTATTTT.

This clone has a single count. The chain carries TRBV14 and TRBJ2-7; D gene uncertain. This CDR3 is built from 15 residues. Germline V gives CDR1 SGHDN, CDR2 FVKESK. V was clipped by 0 bases and J by 6 bases, with 15 bases between them. CDR3 protein: CASSQEVAGLLEQYF. The CDR3 bases are TGTGCCAGCAGCCAAGAAGTAGCTGGCCTACTCGAGCAGTACTTC. Looking up the rest from reference TRBV14 and TRBJ2-7 gives the full variable domain: EAGVTQFPSHSVIEKGQTVTLRCDPISGHDNLYWYRRVMGKEIKFLLHFVKESKQDESGMPNNRFLAERTGGTYSTLKVQPAELEDSGVYFCASSQEVAGLLEQYFGPGTRLTVT.

This rearrangement joins TRBV27 to TRBJ2-5; the D is unclear. Trimming cost V 2 bases and J 9 bases, with 16 bases left between them. There are 14 residues in the CDR3. CDR1 is MNHEY and CDR2 is SMNVEV in the germline V gene (reference sequence). The CDR3: CASSLEGGVSSQYF. DNA for the CDR3: TGTGCCAGCAGTTTAGAAGGCGGAGTGAGTTCCCAGTACTTC.

This chain uses TRBV9 with TRBJ2-5; TRBD1 might be the D (5 bases). The CDR3 spans 11 residues. From germline, CDR1 is SGDLS and CDR2 YYNGEE. CDR3: CEGSGLETQYF. In DNA, the CDR3 is TGTGAGGGTTCAGGGTTAGAGACCCAGTACTTC.

A single count supports this clone. V usage is TRBV4-1 and J usage is TRBJ1-2, with unresolved D. The CDR3 runs to 13 residues. The V and J ends lost 1 base and 8 bases respectively, with 11 bases between them. Germline assignment: CDR1 MGHRA and CDR2 YSYEKL. CDR3 nucleotide sequence: TGCGCCAGCAGCCAAGGCCTCAGCTTGGGCTACACCTTC. Translation gives CASSQGLSLGYTF.

V usage is TRBV6-6 and J usage is TRBJ1-1; D uncertain. The CDR3 covers 16 residues. V gave up 3 bases and J gave up 0 bases, with 14 bases separating them. Germline CDR1 MNHNY, CDR2 SVGAGI (reference sequence). CDR3 sequence reads: CASSYDGSLMNTEAFF. The DNA for the CDR3 is TGTGCCAGCAGTTATGACGGCAGCCTCATGAACACTGAAGCTTTCTTT.

The CDR3 coding sequence is TGTGCCAGCAGCACACCCGGGACCCCAACTAATGAAAAACTGTTTTTT. Its translation: CASSTPGTPTNEKLFF. The genes are TRBV11-2 and TRBJ1-4; TRBD1 might be the D (5 bases). The V end lost 5 bases, the J end lost 0 bases, and 13 bases lay between the germline ends. The CDR3 is made up of 16 amino acids. Germline loops: CDR1 SGHAT, CDR2 FQNNGV.

CDR3 DNA: TGTGCCAGCAGCCAAGGCACCTGGACTAGCGGTGACACAGATACGCAGTATTTT. Protein product: CASSQGTWTSGDTDTQYF. V and J are TRBV14 and TRBJ2-3, with TRBD2 matching over 10 bases. J lost 2 bases, V lost 1 base, and 9 bases had no gene match. Germline CDR1 and CDR2: SGHDN and FVKESK. The CDR3 consists of 18 residues. Variable domain in full (rest from reference TRBV14 and TRBJ2-3): EAGVTQFPSHSVIEKGQTVTLRCDPISGHDNLYWYRRVMGKEIKFLLHFVKESKQDESGMPNNRFLAERTGGTYSTLKVQPAELEDSGVYFCASSQGTWTSGDTDTQYFGPGTRLTVL.